The source of this T cell receptor (beta chain) is a study of blood T cell repertoires in COVID-19. About the study: Samples came from the United States, Italy and Spain, spanning acute and convalescent COVID-19.

V shed 1 base and J shed 8 bases, with 13 bases lying between them. The CDR3 contains 14 residues. Germline V lookup: CDR1 SGHAT, CDR2 FQNNGV. Seattle cases were enrolled at active infection and followed longitudinally. TCRdb keeps only in-frame clones here, not all; method: immunoSEQ multiplex PCR. Among about 12,000 clones, around 70% were seen once, and the ten largest hold roughly a tenth. Sequences were obtained from peripheral blood. The sequence derives from a man aged 55-75 years with COVID-19, enrolled during active disease. This sequence joins TRBV11-2 and TRBJ2-3, with D possibly matching TRBD2 (6 bases). The CDR3 bases are TGTGCCAGCAGCTTAGCGGGAGAAGAAGGTACGCAGTATTTT. Its protein product is CASSLAGEEGTQYF. The full variable domain, with the rest looked up from reference TRBV11-2 and TRBJ2-3, is EAGVAQSPRYKIIEKRQSVAFWCNPISGHATLYWYQQILGQGPKLLIQFQNNGVVDDSQLPKDRFSAERLKGVDSTLKIQPAKLEDSAVYLCASSLAGEEGTQYFGPGTRLTVL.